This T cell receptor beta chain was captured in a study of CD8 T cells in cerebrospinal fluid in Alzheimer's disease. TCRdb re-called the 10x single-cell sequencing reads and gives one entry per CDR3 protein, without DNA. Its listing shows about 1,200 distinct CDR3 sequences. For droplet-based sequencing, live CSF cells were sorted using a live/dead marker. Its frequency marks this clonotype as medium-sized. CDR3 length: 17 amino acids. CDR1 is LGHNA, CDR2 YSLEER, per germline. The sequenced material came from cerebrospinal fluid. The V and J genes are TRBV4-3 and TRBJ2-1; without DNA, the TCRdb call of TRBD2 cannot be checked. The sequence came from a human donor in good health. The CDR3 spells CASSLTSGRAEYNEQFF.